Each of the 31 T cell receptor beta chains below was sequenced from the same sample in a study of technical replicates of blood from a few donors. The protocol was immunoSEQ multiplex PCR, while the TCRdb copy is restricted to in-frame clones and leaves out a portion. Here the sample spans approximately 74,000 clones, about 98% being singletons. The specimen sequenced was T cells isolated from PBMCs. All receptors derive from a human donor in good health.

This chain links TRBV6-1 with TRBJ1-2; 9 bases are shared with TRBD1. V was clipped by 10 bases and J by 3 bases; unmatched bases: 9. The length of the CDR3 is 14 residues. Germline V lookup: CDR1 MNHNS, CDR2 SASEGT. The CDR3 sequence is CATHEQGADYGYTF. In DNA form, the CDR3 reads TGTGCCACTCACGAACAGGGGGCTGACTATGGCTACACCTTC.

The chain uses TRBV14 and TRBJ2-2; the match to TRBD2 covers 8 bases. There are 16 residues in the CDR3. V trimming: 1 base; J trimming: 5 bases; junction bases outside the gene matches: 6. Germline lookup yields CDR1 SGHDN and CDR2 FVKESK. The CDR3 nucleotides read TGTGCCAGCAGCCAAGGTATAGCGGGATCAACCGGGGAGCTGTTTTTT. Translating it yields CASSQGIAGSTGELFF.

The chain combines TRBV28 with TRBJ2-7; unclear D gene. The germline V gene encodes CDR1 MDHEN and CDR2 SYDVKM. The CDR3 has 14 residues. Trimming took 3 bases from V and 3 from J, leaving 12 bases between them. As DNA, the CDR3 is TGTGCCAGCAGTTTTGGTCAGTCCCGCTACGAGCAGTACTTC. This translates into CASSFGQSRYEQYF.

The chain links TRBV10-2 to TRBJ1-2; 9 bases match TRBD1. This CDR3 has 13 amino acids. The J segment lost 5 bases and the V segment lost 7 bases, leaving 5 bases of the junction unmatched. CDR1 is WSHSY, CDR2 SAAADI, per germline. The CDR3 reads CASTNGQGYGYTF. Written as DNA, the CDR3 is TGCGCCAGCACGAATGGACAGGGGTATGGCTACACCTTC.

This sequence joins TRBV4-2 and TRBJ2-1; 13 bases are a match to TRBD2. The CDR3 consists of 16 residues. V dropped 3 bases and J dropped 5; count of bases not matched to a gene: 4. Germline CDR1 is LGHNA and CDR2 is YNFKEQ. The CDR3 DNA is TGTGCCAGCAGCCATGCCGGGACTAGCGGGAACAATGAGCAGTTCTTC. This translates into CASSHAGTSGNNEQFF.

The chain has TRBV4-1 and TRBJ1-4; no clear D gene. The ends were cut back, 4 bases at V and 8 bases at J, with 17 bases in the middle. Looked up from germline, CDR1 is MGHRA and CDR2 is YSYEKL. CDR3 length: 15 amino acids. CDR3 sequence reads: CASSPLGDRGEKLFF. The CDR3 DNA follows: TGCGCCAGCAGCCCGCTAGGCGACCGTGGGGAAAAACTGTTTTTT.

The chain carries TRBV6-1 and TRBJ2-7; 7 nucleotides line up with TRBD2. Germline CDR1 MNHNS, CDR2 SASEGT. V gave up 6 bases and J gave up 4 bases; unmatched junction bases: 6. The CDR3 length is 13 residues. CDR3 amino acids: CASRPGLKYEQYF. Here the CDR3 DNA reads TGTGCCAGCAGACCGGGACTAAAATACGAGCAGTACTTC.

This chain uses TRBV27 with TRBJ2-1; maybe TRBD2 (5 bases). Germline loops: CDR1 MNHEY, CDR2 SMNVEV (reference sequence). The CDR3 contains 17 residues. The ends were cut back, 3 bases at V and 0 bases at J, with 15 bases in the middle. CDR3 sequence: CASSLVLRGISYNEQFF. The CDR3, as DNA: TGTGCCAGCAGTTTGGTCTTACGAGGGATCTCCTACAATGAGCAGTTCTTC.

J is TRBJ2-4 and V is TRBV2; tentatively, D is TRBD2 (6 bases). V lost 6 bases, J lost 9 bases, and 15 bases lay in between. The CDR3 has 13 residues. Looked up from germline, CDR1 is SNHLY and CDR2 is FYNNEI. CDR3 sequence reads: CASRSRGVAIQYF. CDR3 nucleotide sequence: TGTGCCAGCAGGTCCCGCGGGGTAGCCATTCAGTACTTC.

V usage is TRBV5-4 and J usage is TRBJ1-6; TRBD1 matches 8 bases. Trimming took 0 bases from V and 1 from J; bases not matched to a gene: 6. CDR1 is SGHNT, CDR2 YYREEE, per germline (reference sequence). The CDR3 runs 18 residues. CDR3 region: CASSLGPRGPSYNSPLHF. CDR3 sequence (DNA): TGTGCCAGCAGCTTGGGCCCCAGGGGGCCGTCCTATAATTCACCCCTCCACTTT.

The chain uses TRBV29-1 and TRBJ2-5; TRBD1 agrees at 9 bases. The germline V gene encodes CDR1 SQVTM and CDR2 ANQGSEA. CDR3 length equals 16 residues. Unmatched junction bases numbered 15, after V lost 5 bases and J lost 5 bases. CDR3 protein: CSVFLFLHRGPETQYF. DNA of the CDR3: TGCAGCGTTTTCCTGTTCCTGCACAGGGGGCCGGAGACCCAGTACTTC.

The chain is built from TRBV9 and TRBJ1-1; TRBD1 might be the D (6 bases). The CDR3 length is 14 residues. CDR1 is SGDLS, CDR2 YYNGEE, per germline. The V end was cut by 1 base, the J end by 4 bases, with 11 bases between. CDR3 in amino acids: CASSVTGSPTEAFF. CDR3 bases: TGTGCCAGCAGCGTAACAGGGTCGCCCACTGAAGCTTTCTTT.

The rearrangement links TRBV28 to TRBJ2-5; 10 bases are a match to TRBD1. Germline CDR1 and CDR2: MDHEN and SYDVKM. The CDR3 loop spans 14 amino acids. V dropped 7 bases and J dropped 7; count of bases not matched to a gene: 9. The CDR3 here is CASNGQGVVGTQYF. The CDR3 region has the DNA TGTGCCAGCAATGGACAGGGGGTGGTTGGGACCCAGTACTTC.

CDR3 amino acids: CASSQENGRRRAYGYTF. The DNA for the CDR3 is TGCGCCAGCAGCCAAGAAAATGGCAGGAGGAGGGCGTATGGCTACACCTTC. The V gene is TRBV4-1, the J gene TRBJ1-2; D gene ambiguous. The CDR3 runs 17 residues. Germline-derived CDR1 and CDR2 are MGHRA and YSYEKL. V lost 0 bases and J lost 5, with 19 bases in between.

The chain uses TRBV11-2 and TRBJ1-3; tentative D call: TRBD1 (5 bases). The germline CDR1 and CDR2 sequences are SGHAT and FQNNGV. V lost 5 bases to trimming and J lost 0 bases, with 11 bases between them. This CDR3 has 15 residues. CDR3 protein: CASSEDRHSGNTIYF. The CDR3, as DNA: TGTGCCAGCAGCGAAGACAGACACTCTGGAAACACCATATATTTT.

The V call is TRBV28, the J call TRBJ2-7, with 12 nucleotides matching TRBD2. V gave up 5 bases and J gave up 6 bases; unmatched junction bases: 11. The CDR3 is made up of 16 amino acids. CDR1 and CDR2 from the germline V gene are MDHEN and SYDVKM. The CDR3 loop is CASSTPMTSGSGEQYF. The CDR3 DNA reads TGTGCCAGCAGTACACCAATGACTAGCGGGAGCGGCGAGCAGTACTTC.

The gene calls are TRBV28 and TRBJ2-3; tentative D call: TRBD1 (5 bases). Deletions cut 0 bases from V and 0 bases from J, with 10 bases between. Looked up from germline, CDR1 is MDHEN and CDR2 is SYDVKM. The CDR3 is 16 amino acids. The CDR3, as DNA: TGTGCCAGCAGTTTATGGACAGCAACTAGCACAGATACGCAGTATTTT. Translating it yields CASSLWTATSTDTQYF.

This chain links TRBV11-3 with TRBJ2-7; TRBD2 agrees at 9 bases. Germline-derived CDR1 and CDR2 are SGHNT and YENEEA. The CDR3 consists of 15 residues. The V and J ends lost 0 bases and 7 bases, in that order; junction bases with no gene match: 7. CDR3 sequence (DNA): TGTGCCAGCAGCTTAGATCCAGCGGGGGGTGTAGAGCAGTACTTC. As protein: CASSLDPAGGVEQYF.

The chain has TRBV11-3 and TRBJ1-1, with 8 bases matching TRBD1. In germline, CDR1 is SGHNT, CDR2 YENEEA. The CDR3 has 14 amino acids. Unmatched junction bases numbered 7, after V lost 5 bases and J lost 5 bases. CDR3 sequence: CASSDQGAGTEAFF. As DNA, the CDR3 is TGTGCCAGCAGCGACCAGGGGGCGGGGACTGAAGCTTTCTTT.

The chain uses TRBV5-1 and TRBJ2-4; D is possibly TRBD2 (5 bases). V was pared by 2 bases and J by 3 bases, with 27 bases between. Looked up from germline, CDR1 is SGHRS and CDR2 is YFSETQ. CDR3 length: 20 amino acids. The CDR3 loop is CASSFGGSSLGPFHKNIQYF. The CDR3 region has the DNA TGCGCCAGCAGCTTTGGAGGTAGTTCTTTAGGCCCTTTTCACAAAAACATTCAGTACTTC.

The rearrangement joins TRBV7-9 to TRBJ2-2, with 8 bases fitting TRBD2. V dropped 0 bases and J dropped 1; count of bases not matched to a gene: 1. This CDR3 contains 16 residues. The germline V gene has CDR1 SEHNR and CDR2 FQNEAQ (reference sequence). In DNA, the CDR3 is TGTGCCAGCAGCTTAGCCGGGAGGGGGAACACCGGGGAGCTGTTTTTT. Translating gives CASSLAGRGNTGELFF.

CDR3 nucleotide sequence: TGTGCCAGCAGTCCAGGGTTTAGCTCCTACGAGCAGTACTTC. This codes for CASSPGFSSYEQYF. The chain uses TRBV6-1 and TRBJ2-7; possible D gene TRBD1, 5 bases. CDR3 length: 14 amino acids. The V and J ends lost 5 bases and 0 bases respectively, with 11 bases between them. Per germline, CDR1 MNHNS and CDR2 SASEGT.

V usage is TRBV5-1 and J usage is TRBJ2-5, with D uncertain. CDR1 is SGHRS, CDR2 YFSETQ, per germline. CDR3 length: 14 amino acids. Between the trimmed V and J ends, which lost 4 bases and 2 bases, there was a span of 12 bases. CDR3 in DNA: TGCGCCAGCAGCCTGTCCCCCGGTCAAGAGACCCAGTACTTC. Protein product: CASSLSPGQETQYF.

The rearrangement joins TRBV19 to TRBJ2-2; 8 bases agree with TRBD1. V dropped 6 bases and J dropped 7; count of bases not matched to a gene: 13. Germline V CDR1 and CDR2: LNHDA, SQIVND (reference sequence). There are 16 residues in the CDR3. This CDR3 reads CASSQLGQGAGGELFF. The DNA of the CDR3 is TGTGCCAGTAGCCAATTGGGGCAGGGGGCGGGCGGGGAGCTGTTTTTT.

The CDR3 nucleotides read TGTGCCAGCTGGGGGACAGGGCCTAGGGGTGGCTACACCTTC. This gives the protein CASWGTGPRGGYTF. The rearrangement joins TRBV28 to TRBJ1-2; the match to TRBD1 covers 9 bases. There are 14 residues in the CDR3. J lost 7 bases, V lost 8 bases, and 11 bases had no gene match. Germline V lookup: CDR1 MDHEN, CDR2 SYDVKM.

The rearrangement links TRBV9 to TRBJ1-6; the match to TRBD1 covers 9 bases. CDR1 is SGDLS, CDR2 YYNGEE, per germline. After removal of 3 bases from V and 6 bases from J, the junction contained 7 bases not matched to a gene. The length of the CDR3 is 16 residues. The CDR3 sequence: CASSASGTGSNSPLHF. CDR3 coding DNA: TGTGCCAGCAGCGCTTCCGGGACAGGGTCTAATTCACCCCTCCACTTT.

The gene calls are TRBV2 and TRBJ1-4; 7 bases align to TRBD1. The germline V gene encodes CDR1 SNHLY and CDR2 FYNNEI. With 6 bases clipped from V and 7 bases from J, the junction kept 14 bases outside the gene matches. The CDR3 sequence is 16 residues long. CDR3 bases: TGTGCCAGCAGGGGATCCGGCTACAGGGGAGGTGAAAAACTGTTTTTT. As protein: CASRGSGYRGGEKLFF.

The chain combines TRBV9 with TRBJ2-2; D is uncertain. The CDR3 is 13 amino acids. Trimming shortened V by 1 base and J by 4 bases, and 5 bases separated the two germline ends. Germline V gene data show CDR1 as SGDLS and CDR2 as YYNGEE. The CDR3 protein is CASSVSPTGELFF. CDR3 bases: TGTGCCAGCAGCGTATCTCCCACCGGGGAGCTGTTTTTT. The whole variable domain, remainder taken from reference TRBV9 and TRBJ2-2, is DSGVTQTPKHLITATGQRVTLRCSPRSGDLSVYWYQQSLDQGLQFLIQYYNGEERAKGNILERFSAQQFPDLHSELNLSSLELGDSALYFCASSVSPTGELFFGEGSRLTVL.

The chain employs TRBV11-3 and TRBJ2-7, with 7 bases that match TRBD2. V shed 1 base and J 7 bases; nucleotides not matched to a gene: 13. The V gene's germline CDR1 is SGHNT and CDR2 YENEEA. The CDR3 is 16 residues long. CDR3 sequence: CASSLGDWRGSDEQYF. For the CDR3, the DNA is TGTGCCAGCAGCTTAGGGGATTGGCGGGGGTCTGATGAGCAGTACTTC.

V usage is TRBV7-6 and J usage is TRBJ1-1; the match to TRBD1 covers 8 bases. V lost 6 bases, J lost 3 bases, and 9 bases stayed unmatched. The CDR3 is 15 amino acids. Germline-derived CDR1 and CDR2 are SGHVS and FNYEAQ. In DNA, the CDR3 is TGTGCCAGCAGTCATAAACAGGGGGTTTACACTGAAGCTTTCTTT. It is translated as CASSHKQGVYTEAFF.

The V gene is TRBV4-2, the J gene TRBJ1-6, with TRBD1 as a possible D gene (6 bases). Germline values: CDR1 LGHNA, CDR2 YNFKEQ. Deletions cut 0 bases from V and 8 bases from J, with 11 bases between. CDR3 length equals 15 residues. Here the CDR3 reads CASSQESGTHSPLHF. For the CDR3, the DNA is TGTGCCAGCAGCCAAGAGAGTGGGACACATTCACCCCTCCACTTT.